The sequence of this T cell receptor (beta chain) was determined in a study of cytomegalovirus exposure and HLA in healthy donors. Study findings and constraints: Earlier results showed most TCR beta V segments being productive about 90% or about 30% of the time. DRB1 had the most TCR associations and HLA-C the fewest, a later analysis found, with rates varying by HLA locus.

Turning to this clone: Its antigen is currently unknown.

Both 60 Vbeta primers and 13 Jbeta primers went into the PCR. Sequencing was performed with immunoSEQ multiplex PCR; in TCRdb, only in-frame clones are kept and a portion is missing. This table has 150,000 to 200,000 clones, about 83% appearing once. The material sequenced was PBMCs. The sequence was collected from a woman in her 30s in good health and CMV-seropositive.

As DNA, the CDR3 is TGTGCCAGCAGCTCTTTAGCCGGGAACACTGAAGCTTTCTTT. Translated: CASSSLAGNTEAFF. This chain links TRBV6-5 with TRBJ1-1; D gene uncertain. Germline CDR1 reads MNHEY; CDR2 reads SVGAGI. Trimming took 6 bases from V and 1 from J, leaving 12 bases between them. The CDR3 totals 14 residues.